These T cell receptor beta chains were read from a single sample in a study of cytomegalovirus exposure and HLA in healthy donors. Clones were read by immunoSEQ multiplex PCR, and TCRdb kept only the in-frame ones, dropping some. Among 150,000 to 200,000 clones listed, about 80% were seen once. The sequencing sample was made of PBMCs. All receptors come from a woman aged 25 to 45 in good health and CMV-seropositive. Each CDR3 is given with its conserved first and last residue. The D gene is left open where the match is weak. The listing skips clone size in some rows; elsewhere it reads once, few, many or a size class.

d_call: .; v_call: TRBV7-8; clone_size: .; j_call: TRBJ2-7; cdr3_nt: TGTGCCAGCAGCTTATTGTCCTGGCTCTGGTACGAGCAGTACTTC; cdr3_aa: CASSLLSWLWYEQYF
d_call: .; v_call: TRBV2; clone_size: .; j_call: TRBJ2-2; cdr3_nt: TGTGCCAGCAGTCTCTATACAGGAAACACCGGGGAGCTGTTTTTT; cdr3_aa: CASSLYTGNTGELFF
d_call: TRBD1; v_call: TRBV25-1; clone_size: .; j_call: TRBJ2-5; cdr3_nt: TGTGCCAGCAGTGAAACAGGGGGAGTACAGACCCAGTACTTC; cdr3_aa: CASSETGGVQTQYF
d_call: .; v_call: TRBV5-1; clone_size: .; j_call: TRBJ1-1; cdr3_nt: TGCGCCAGCAGGAAGCGAGCAGGGGTCGACACTGAAGCTTTCTTT; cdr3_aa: CASRKRAGVDTEAFF
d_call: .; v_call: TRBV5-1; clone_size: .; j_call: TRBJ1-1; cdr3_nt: TGCGCCAGCAACATCCAAGCGGGGGACACTGAAGCTTTCTTT; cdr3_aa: CASNIQAGDTEAFF
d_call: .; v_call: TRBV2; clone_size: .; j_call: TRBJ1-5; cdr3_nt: TGTGCCAGCAGTGATCGTTCCAACATAAATCAGCCCCAGCATTTT; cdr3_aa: CASSDRSNINQPQHF
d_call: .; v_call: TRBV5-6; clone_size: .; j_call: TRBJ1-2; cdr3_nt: TGTGCCAGCAGCTCCGGACAGTCCCCCTATGGCTACACCTTC; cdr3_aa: CASSSGQSPYGYTF
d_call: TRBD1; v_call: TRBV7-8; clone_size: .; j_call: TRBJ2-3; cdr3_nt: TGTGCCAGCAGCAACCTACAGGGGAGAGGGTCCACAGATACGCAGTATTTT; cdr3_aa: CASSNLQGRGSTDTQYF
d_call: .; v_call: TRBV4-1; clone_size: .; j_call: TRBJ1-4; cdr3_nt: TGCGCCAGCAGCCAAGGGGGAGGGGGTGGGTGGGCTAATGAAAAACTGTTTTTT; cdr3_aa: CASSQGGGGGWANEKLFF
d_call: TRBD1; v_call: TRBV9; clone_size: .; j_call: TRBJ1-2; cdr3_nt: TGTGCCAGCCAGGGGGACTATGGCTACACCTTC; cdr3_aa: CASQGDYGYTF
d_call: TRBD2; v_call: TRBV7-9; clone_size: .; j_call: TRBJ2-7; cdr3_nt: TGTGCCAGCAGCCATCGGGGGGGGAGCTCCTACGAGCAGTACTTC; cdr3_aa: CASSHRGGSSYEQYF
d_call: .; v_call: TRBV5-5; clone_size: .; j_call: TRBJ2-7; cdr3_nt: TGTGCCAGCAGCTCGTCAGGCTACGAGCAGTACTTC; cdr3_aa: CASSSSGYEQYF
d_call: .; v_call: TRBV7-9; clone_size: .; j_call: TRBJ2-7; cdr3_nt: TGTGCCAGCAGCATCCCAGGGTGGGGCTACGAGCAGTACTTC; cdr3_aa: CASSIPGWGYEQYF
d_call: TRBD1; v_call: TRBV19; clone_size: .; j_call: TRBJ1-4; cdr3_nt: TGTGCCAGTGAGGACAGGGTTATTCGGGAAAAACTGTTTTTT; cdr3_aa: CASEDRVIREKLFF
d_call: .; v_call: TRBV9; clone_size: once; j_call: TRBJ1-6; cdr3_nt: TGTGCCAGCAGCGCGAGGGGGTTAAATTCACCCCTCCACTTT; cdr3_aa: CASSARGLNSPLHF
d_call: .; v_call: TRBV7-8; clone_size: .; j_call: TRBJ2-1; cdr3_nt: TGTGCCAGCAGCTTAGCGGCCCTACGGCAGGGTGTGTTTTATGAGCAGTTCTTC; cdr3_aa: CASSLAALRQGVFYEQFF
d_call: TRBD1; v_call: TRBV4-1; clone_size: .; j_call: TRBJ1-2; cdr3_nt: TGCGCCAGCAGTTGGACAGGGAATGGCTACACCTTC; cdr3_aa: CASSWTGNGYTF
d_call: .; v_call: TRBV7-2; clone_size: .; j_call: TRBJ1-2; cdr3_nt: TGTGCCAGCAGCTTAGGTGCTACGTATGGCTACACCTTC; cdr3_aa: CASSLGATYGYTF
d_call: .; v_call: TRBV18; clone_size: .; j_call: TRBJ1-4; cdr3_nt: TGTGCCAGCTCACCGCGGTCTGGTGAAAAACTGTTTTTT; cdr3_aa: CASSPRSGEKLFF
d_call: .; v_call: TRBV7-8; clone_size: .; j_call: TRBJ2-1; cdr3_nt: TGTGCCAGCAGCTTAGCAAGGGTTGGAGGGAGCTCCTACAATGAGCAGTTCTTC; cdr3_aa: CASSLARVGGSSYNEQFF
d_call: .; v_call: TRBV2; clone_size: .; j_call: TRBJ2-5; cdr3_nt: TGTGCCAGCAGTTTCAATACAGGGGGGGACGAGACCCAGTACTTC; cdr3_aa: CASSFNTGGDETQYF
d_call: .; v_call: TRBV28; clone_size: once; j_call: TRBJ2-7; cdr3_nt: TGTGCCAGCAGTCCAGGGGACACCCCCTACGAGCAGTACTTC; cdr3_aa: CASSPGDTPYEQYF
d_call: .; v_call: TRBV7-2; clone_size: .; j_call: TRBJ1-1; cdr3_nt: TGTGCCAGCAGCTTAGGCAGGCCATCATTTGAAGCTTTCTTT; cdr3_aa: CASSLGRPSFEAFF
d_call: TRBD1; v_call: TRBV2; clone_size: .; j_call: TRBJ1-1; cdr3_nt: TGTGCCAGCAGCGTGACAGGGGGAAACACTGAAGCTTTCTTT; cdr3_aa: CASSVTGGNTEAFF